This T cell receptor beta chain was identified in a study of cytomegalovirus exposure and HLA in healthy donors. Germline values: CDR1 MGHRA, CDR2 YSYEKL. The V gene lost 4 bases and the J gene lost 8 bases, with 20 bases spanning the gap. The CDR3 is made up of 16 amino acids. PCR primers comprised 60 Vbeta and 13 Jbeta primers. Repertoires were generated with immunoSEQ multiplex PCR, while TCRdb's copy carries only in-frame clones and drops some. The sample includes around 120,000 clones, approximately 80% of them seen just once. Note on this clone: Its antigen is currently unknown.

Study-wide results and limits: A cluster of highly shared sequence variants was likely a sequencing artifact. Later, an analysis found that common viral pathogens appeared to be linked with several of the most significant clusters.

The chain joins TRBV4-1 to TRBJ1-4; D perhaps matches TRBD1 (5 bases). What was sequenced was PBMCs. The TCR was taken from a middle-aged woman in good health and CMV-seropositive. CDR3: CASSRPLGQGSEKLFF. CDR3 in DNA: TGCGCCAGCAGCCGCCCTCTCGGGCAGGGTAGCGAAAAACTGTTTTTT.